Listed below are T cell receptor beta chains from one sample, sequenced in a study of neurological immune-mediated disorders. MiXCR was run by TCRdb on the 5' RACE reads, yielding one entry per CDR3 protein. Of approximately 58,000 distinct CDR3 sequences listed, roughly an eighth are singletons. The sample consisted of PBMCs. These receptor sequences come from a man between 60 and 70 years old in good health. Each CDR3 is given with its conserved first and last residue. A D gene is named only where the DNA matches it firmly. Expanded clones get a size class; other rows say once, few or many, or leave the size out.

j_call: TRBJ2-3
clone_size: many
v_call: TRBV5-1
d_call: -
cdr3_aa: CASSPPGDTQYF
cdr3_nt: TGCGCCAGCAGCCCTCCAGGAGATACGCAGTATTTT

j_call: TRBJ2-7
clone_size: many
v_call: TRBV7-2
d_call: -
cdr3_aa: CASSLTKGQEQYF
cdr3_nt: TGTGCCAGCAGCTTAACAAAAGGACAGGAGCAGTACTTC

j_call: TRBJ2-1
clone_size: many
v_call: TRBV12-3/TRBV12-4
d_call: -
cdr3_aa: CASSYRQEGSNNEQFF
cdr3_nt: TGTGCCAGCAGTTATAGACAGGAGGGATCGAACAATGAGCAGTTCTTC

j_call: TRBJ2-1
clone_size: many
v_call: TRBV27
d_call: -
cdr3_aa: CASSSTGSGNEQFF
cdr3_nt: TGTGCCAGCAGTTCAACAGGGTCCGGGAATGAGCAGTTCTTC

j_call: TRBJ2-1
clone_size: many
v_call: TRBV20-1
d_call: TRBD2
cdr3_aa: CSAISGKTPNEQFF
cdr3_nt: TGCAGTGCTATTAGCGGGAAGACCCCCAATGAGCAGTTCTTC

j_call: TRBJ2-2
clone_size: many
v_call: TRBV4-3
d_call: TRBD1
cdr3_aa: CASSSTGQVSNTGELFF
cdr3_nt: TGCGCCAGCAGCTCAACCGGACAGGTCTCGAACACCGGGGAGCTGTTTTTT

j_call: TRBJ2-1
clone_size: many
v_call: TRBV7-9
d_call: TRBD1
cdr3_aa: CASSSPPGTGRNEQFF
cdr3_nt: TGTGCCAGCAGCTCACCCCCGGGGACAGGCCGGAATGAGCAGTTCTTC

j_call: TRBJ1-2
clone_size: many
v_call: TRBV10-3
d_call: TRBD1
cdr3_aa: CAISLTGGYGYTF
cdr3_nt: TGTGCCATCAGTTTAACAGGGGGCTATGGCTACACCTTC

j_call: TRBJ2-3
clone_size: many
v_call: TRBV5-1
d_call: TRBD2
cdr3_aa: CASSFAMGLAGDTQYF
cdr3_nt: TGCGCCAGCAGCTTTGCGATGGGACTAGCAGGAGATACGCAGTATTTT

j_call: TRBJ1-1
clone_size: many
v_call: TRBV5-1
d_call: -
cdr3_aa: CASSLGGRVDTEAFF
cdr3_nt: TGCGCCAGCAGCTTGGGGGGGCGAGTCGACACTGAAGCTTTCTTT

j_call: TRBJ2-2
clone_size: many
v_call: TRBV4-3
d_call: -
cdr3_aa: CASSPEYTGELFF
cdr3_nt: TGCGCCAGCAGCCCCGAGTACACCGGGGAGCTGTTTTTT

j_call: TRBJ1-4
clone_size: many
v_call: TRBV20-1
d_call: -
cdr3_aa: CSAREGNNEKLFF
cdr3_nt: TGCAGTGCTAGAGAGGGTAATAATGAAAAACTGTTTTTT

j_call: TRBJ2-3
clone_size: many
v_call: TRBV6-5
d_call: TRBD2
cdr3_aa: CASSKVAGGLGDTQYF
cdr3_nt: TGTGCCAGCAGCAAAGTAGCGGGGGGGCTTGGAGATACGCAGTATTTT

j_call: TRBJ1-2
clone_size: many
v_call: TRBV7-9
d_call: -
cdr3_aa: CASSLAGLWGYTF
cdr3_nt: TGTGCCAGCAGCTTAGCTGGGCTCTGGGGCTACACCTTC

j_call: TRBJ2-7
clone_size: few
v_call: TRBV5-1
d_call: -
cdr3_aa: CASSREGYEQYF
cdr3_nt: TGCGCCAGCAGCCGGGAAGGGTACGAGCAGTACTTC

j_call: TRBJ2-3
clone_size: many
v_call: TRBV9
d_call: TRBD1
cdr3_aa: CASSVEGTGVQDTQYF
cdr3_nt: TGTGCCAGCAGCGTAGAAGGGACAGGGGTGCAAGATACGCAGTATTTT

j_call: TRBJ1-5
clone_size: many
v_call: TRBV12-3/TRBV12-4
d_call: -
cdr3_aa: CASRDSNQPQHF
cdr3_nt: TGTGCCAGCCGAGATAGCAATCAGCCCCAGCATTTT

j_call: TRBJ2-3
clone_size: -
v_call: TRBV7-8
d_call: -
cdr3_aa: CASSLMGDTQYF
cdr3_nt: TGTGCCAGCAGCTTAATGGGGGATACGCAGTATTTT

j_call: TRBJ2-7
clone_size: many
v_call: TRBV20-1
d_call: TRBD1
cdr3_aa: CSASPGTGWYEQYF
cdr3_nt: TGCAGTGCTTCTCCCGGGACAGGGTGGTACGAGCAGTACTTC

j_call: TRBJ1-6
clone_size: many
v_call: TRBV29-1
d_call: TRBD1
cdr3_aa: CSVALRQGGNSPLHF
cdr3_nt: TGCAGCGTTGCACTGCGACAGGGGGGAAATTCACCCCTCCACTTT

j_call: TRBJ1-5
clone_size: many
v_call: TRBV20-1
d_call: -
cdr3_aa: CSPGRRNQPQHF
cdr3_nt: TGCAGCCCCGGACGGCGCAATCAGCCCCAGCATTTT

j_call: TRBJ2-1
clone_size: many
v_call: TRBV6-6
d_call: -
cdr3_aa: CASSLTGSYNEQFF
cdr3_nt: TGTGCCAGCAGTTTAACAGGCTCCTACAATGAGCAGTTCTTC

j_call: TRBJ2-3
clone_size: -
v_call: TRBV5-4
d_call: -
cdr3_aa: CASSLRGVDTQYF
cdr3_nt: TGTGCCAGCAGCTTGAGGGGGGTAGATACGCAGTATTTT

j_call: TRBJ2-1
clone_size: few
v_call: TRBV24-1
d_call: -
cdr3_aa: CATSDPETTANEQFF
cdr3_nt: TGTGCCACCAGTGATCCGGAAACCACAGCCAATGAGCAGTTCTTC

j_call: TRBJ2-5
clone_size: many
v_call: TRBV18
d_call: TRBD1
cdr3_aa: CASSTGQGETQYF
cdr3_nt: TGTGCCAGCTCAACCGGACAGGGAGAGACCCAGTACTTC

j_call: TRBJ1-2
clone_size: many
v_call: TRBV7-2
d_call: -
cdr3_aa: CASSLSQGSNYGYTF
cdr3_nt: TGTGCCAGCAGCCTCTCACAGGGAAGCAACTATGGCTACACCTTC

j_call: TRBJ1-1
clone_size: many
v_call: TRBV24-1
d_call: TRBD1
cdr3_aa: CATSGAGGDTEAFF
cdr3_nt: TGTGCCACCAGTGGGGCAGGGGGGGACACTGAAGCTTTCTTT

j_call: TRBJ2-2
clone_size: -
v_call: TRBV7-2
d_call: -
cdr3_aa: CATITGGATTGELFF
cdr3_nt: TGTGCCACCATTACCGGGGGCGCGACCACCGGGGAGCTGTTTTTT

j_call: TRBJ2-5
clone_size: many
v_call: TRBV3-1
d_call: TRBD2
cdr3_aa: CASSPSLAGGQETQYF
cdr3_nt: TGTGCCAGCAGCCCCTCCCTAGCGGGGGGACAAGAGACCCAGTACTTC

j_call: TRBJ2-7
clone_size: few
v_call: TRBV6-5
d_call: -
cdr3_aa: CASSRPQGTHEQYF
cdr3_nt: TGTGCCAGCAGTCGACCCCAGGGGACACACGAGCAGTACTTC

j_call: TRBJ2-2
clone_size: many
v_call: TRBV6-1
d_call: -
cdr3_aa: CASILSLLGELFF
cdr3_nt: TGTGCCAGCATCCTGTCCCTACTCGGGGAGCTGTTTTTT

j_call: TRBJ1-5
clone_size: many
v_call: TRBV7-2
d_call: TRBD1
cdr3_aa: CASSSDRGLNQPQHF
cdr3_nt: TGTGCCAGCAGCTCGGACAGGGGTCTCAATCAGCCCCAGCATTTT

j_call: TRBJ2-7
clone_size: many
v_call: TRBV5-6
d_call: -
cdr3_aa: CASSWQDGLSYEQYF
cdr3_nt: TGTGCCAGCAGCTGGCAGGACGGCCTCTCCTACGAGCAGTACTTC

j_call: TRBJ1-3
clone_size: many
v_call: TRBV5-5
d_call: -
cdr3_aa: CASSREPGSSGNTIYF
cdr3_nt: TGTGCCAGCAGCAGGGAACCAGGGAGCTCTGGAAACACCATATATTTT

j_call: TRBJ1-3
clone_size: many
v_call: TRBV6-5
d_call: -
cdr3_aa: CASRPGQRSGNTIYF
cdr3_nt: TGTGCCAGCAGACCTGGACAGCGCTCTGGAAACACCATATATTTT

j_call: TRBJ2-5
clone_size: many
v_call: TRBV12-3/TRBV12-4
d_call: -
cdr3_aa: CASKWGQETQYF
cdr3_nt: TGTGCCAGCAAATGGGGACAAGAGACCCAGTACTTC

j_call: TRBJ2-7
clone_size: -
v_call: TRBV5-6
d_call: -
cdr3_aa: CASSGSCEVSLRYF
cdr3_nt: TGTGCCAGCAGCGGTAGCTGTGAGGTATCTCTAAGGTACTTC

j_call: TRBJ2-3
clone_size: many
v_call: TRBV29-1
d_call: TRBD2
cdr3_aa: CSVEYPKRGGTDTQYF
cdr3_nt: TGCAGCGTTGAGTACCCCAAGCGGGGGGGAACAGATACGCAGTATTTT

j_call: TRBJ2-6
clone_size: -
v_call: TRBV7-6
d_call: -
cdr3_aa: CASRPTGTGANVLTF
cdr3_nt: TGTGCCAGCAGGCCTACAGGGACTGGGGCCAACGTCCTGACTTTC

j_call: TRBJ1-3
clone_size: many
v_call: TRBV7-8
d_call: -
cdr3_aa: CASSPRDRGNTIYF
cdr3_nt: TGTGCCAGCAGCCCCCGGGACCGTGGAAACACCATATATTTT

j_call: TRBJ2-7
clone_size: -
v_call: TRBV7-2
d_call: -
cdr3_aa: CASSVLGSTYEQYF
cdr3_nt: TGTGCCAGCAGCGTACTCGGCAGTACCTACGAGCAGTACTTC

j_call: TRBJ1-1
clone_size: many
v_call: TRBV20-1
d_call: TRBD1
cdr3_aa: CSAYKQGATTEAFF
cdr3_nt: TGCAGTGCCTATAAACAGGGGGCGACCACTGAAGCTTTCTTT

j_call: TRBJ1-1
clone_size: many
v_call: TRBV20-1
d_call: TRBD1
cdr3_aa: CSARHSQGAPTEAFF
cdr3_nt: TGCAGTGCTAGACACTCACAGGGGGCGCCCACTGAAGCTTTCTTT

j_call: TRBJ1-1
clone_size: many
v_call: TRBV9
d_call: -
cdr3_aa: CASSPPLGPNTEAFF
cdr3_nt: TGTGCCAGCAGCCCCCCCTTGGGTCCGAACACTGAAGCTTTCTTT